The present T cell receptor beta chain was sequenced within a study of T cell repertoires in cytomegalovirus infection. Overall study context: Evidence of both CMV infection and a matching HLA type came from public TCR beta signatures. Study-wide findings and caveats: Cumulative public TCR beta family frequency identified carriers of CMV plus the relevant HLA. Within the response measured ex vivo, HLA-C-restricted CMV-specific TCR beta clonotypes were dominant.

From germline, CDR1 is SGHTA and CDR2 FQGTGA. Deletions cut 3 bases from V and 0 bases from J, with 20 bases between. This CDR3 comprises 18 residues. This clonotype was recorded a few times. Its antigen remains unknown. TCRdb reprocessed the reads via MiXCR and lists one record per CDR3 protein. The sample includes fewer than 550,000 distinct CDR3 sequences, more than 25% of them seen just once. The sequence derives from a human donor in good health (CMV status not recorded). Some clones in this sample may be carry-over from other donors' samples. Sequencing was performed on PBMCs. The chain uses TRBV7-3 and TRBJ1-1; a possible D gene is TRBD1 (5 bases). CDR3 in amino acids: CASSFKRQGQELNTEAFF. CDR3 bases: TGTGCCAGCAGCTTTAAAAGGCAGGGCCAAGAGCTGAACACTGAAGCTTTCTTT.